The 14 T cell receptor beta chains in this list originate from one sample, sequenced in a study of T cells expressing NK-cell markers (dated by TCRdb to about 2020). Libraries were constructed by 5' RACE. Sequencing instrument: Illumina HiSeq 2000. TCRdb reanalyzed the reads, keeping one entry per CDR3 protein sequence and omitting DNA. The table for this sample records hundreds of thousands of distinct CDR3 sequences. The ten most abundant clones make up 3% to 4.5% of the sample. Material for sequencing was blood T cells: a sorted CD56 or NKG2C T cell subset, CD4+ or CD8+ T cells, or bulk PBMC T cells (not recorded which). The receptors were gathered from a man between 18 and 35 years old in good health. Donor details come from another sample of the same person, matched by shared clones.

This chain joins TRBV20-1 and TRBJ2-6; TCRdb indicates TRBD2, and absent DNA this call remains unverified. The CDR3 consists of 19 residues. The germline V gene has CDR1 DFQATT and CDR2 SNEGSKA (reference sequence). The CDR3 sequence: CSALYGTSGVYSGANVLTF.

This chain uses TRBV28 with TRBJ2-7; without DNA, the TCRdb call of TRBD2 cannot be checked. CDR1 is MDHEN and CDR2 is SYDVKM in the germline V gene. The CDR3 runs to 13 residues. The CDR3 is CASMLASGIRQYF. Filled out from reference TRBV28 and TRBJ2-7, the complete variable domain reads DVKVTQSSRYLVKRTGEKVFLECVQDMDHENMFWYRQDPGLGLRLIYFSYDVKMKEKGDIPEGYSVSREKKERFSLILESASTNQTSMYLCASMLASGIRQYFGPGTRLTVT.

The chain recombines TRBV30 with TRBJ1-2; with no DNA, the TCRdb D assignment of TRBD1 cannot be verified. The CDR3 has 13 residues. CDR1 is GTSNPN, CDR2 SVGIG, per germline (reference sequence). The CDR3 loop reads CAWSVQGTGLYTF. Looking up the rest from reference TRBV30 and TRBJ1-2 gives the full variable domain: SQTIHQWPATLVQPVGSPLSLECTVEGTSNPNLYWYRQAAGRGLQLLFYSVGIGQISSEVPQNLSASRPQDRQFILSSKKLLLSDSGFYLCAWSVQGTGLYTFGSGTRLTVV.

J is TRBJ2-1 and V is TRBV29-1; without DNA, the TCRdb call of TRBD2 cannot be checked. The length of the CDR3 is 14 residues. Germline-derived CDR1 and CDR2 are SQVTM and ANQGSEA. Here the CDR3 reads CSVVTSGRVREQFF.

The chain combines TRBV12-3 or TRBV12-4 with TRBJ1-1. The CDR3 runs to 13 residues. CDR3 sequence reads: CASSFRGAAEAFF.

The chain recombines TRBV20-1 with TRBJ2-7; TCRdb's D gene call, TRBD2, goes unchecked for lack of DNA. The CDR3 runs to 13 residues. Germline V CDR1 and CDR2: DFQATT, SNEGSKA (reference sequence). The CDR3 protein is CSPRGDWTYEQYF.

The chain couples TRBV29-1 to TRBJ2-1; TCRdb lists TRBD1, though no DNA is available to test this call. The CDR3 is made up of 13 amino acids. Germline assignment: CDR1 SQVTM and CDR2 ANQGSEA. The CDR3 protein is CSASGTGESEQFF.

This chain uses TRBV11-1 with TRBJ2-2; TCRdb designates TRBD2, a call that cannot be tested without DNA. Germline CDR1 and CDR2: SGHAT and FQDESV (reference sequence). The CDR3 is made up of 15 amino acids. CDR3 residues: CASSFTGDGTGELFF. The complete variable domain, with remaining parts taken from reference TRBV11-1 and TRBJ2-2, reads EAEVAQSPRYKITEKSQAVAFWCDPISGHATLYWYRQILGQGPELLVQFQDESVVDDSQLPKDRFSAERLKGVDSTLKIQPAELGDSAMYLCASSFTGDGTGELFFGEGSRLTVL.

The chain joins TRBV12-3 or TRBV12-4 to TRBJ2-1; TCRdb calls TRBD2, which cannot be checked without DNA. This CDR3 region has 15 residues. The CDR3 spells CASTITSGSSNEQFF.

The rearrangement joins TRBV21-1 to TRBJ2-3; the D call of TRBD2 rests on TCRdb alone, since no DNA is present to check it. TRBV21-1 is designated a pseudogene. This CDR3 is 14 amino acids long. CDR3 sequence reads: CASSNGRVEVTQYF.

The chain employs TRBV27 and TRBJ2-5; without DNA, the TCRdb call of TRBD2 cannot be checked. The germline CDR1 and CDR2 sequences are MNHEY and SMNVEV (reference sequence). The CDR3 consists of 20 residues. The chain's CDR3 is CASRSLKFGTSGRGQETQYF.

J is TRBJ2-1 and V is TRBV29-1; TCRdb designates TRBD2, a call that cannot be tested without DNA. The CDR3 extends over 15 amino acids. Germline V gene data show CDR1 as SQVTM and CDR2 as ANQGSEA. The CDR3 here is CSVKMGPGLGNEQFF.

The chain has TRBV7-9 and TRBJ2-5. This CDR3 has 13 amino acids. The V gene's germline CDR1 is SEHNR and CDR2 FQNEAQ (reference sequence). The CDR3 loop is CASSSKSRETQYF.

The chain is built from TRBV5-1 and TRBJ2-1; TCRdb's D gene call, TRBD1, goes unchecked for lack of DNA. The CDR3 is made up of 16 amino acids. Germline assignment: CDR1 SGHRS and CDR2 YFSETQ. CDR3 in amino acids: CASSLEPGRGINEQFF.